Reported below is one T cell receptor beta chain. No antigen is known for it. This entry comes from a study of cytomegalovirus exposure and HLA in healthy donors. Study-level findings and limits: Researchers left out some V segments, among them TRBV6-2 and TRBV6-3, as indistinguishable.

CDR1 and CDR2 (germline): MNHNY, SVGAGI (reference sequence). The CDR3 is made up of 15 amino acids. V shed 6 bases and J 0 bases; nucleotides not matched to a gene: 4. The PCR was carried out with 60 Vbeta primers and 13 Jbeta primers. In the authors' methods: Later reanalysis found tens of millions of unique TCR beta chains, about 10 million of them shared. Measured with immunoSEQ multiplex PCR; TCRdb has only the in-frame clones, and not every one. That table supplies the V and J calls and clone size; D and trimming were determined from the DNA. In the table there are around 88,000 clones, about four fifths of which are singletons.

The receptor comes from a woman aged 40 to 49 in good health and CMV-seropositive. The chain joins TRBV6-6 to TRBJ1-3; 8 positions match TRBD1. The sequenced sample was PBMCs. The CDR3 loop is CASRQTGGSGNTIYF. The DNA for the CDR3 is TGTGCCAGCAGACAAACAGGGGGCTCTGGAAACACCATATATTTT.